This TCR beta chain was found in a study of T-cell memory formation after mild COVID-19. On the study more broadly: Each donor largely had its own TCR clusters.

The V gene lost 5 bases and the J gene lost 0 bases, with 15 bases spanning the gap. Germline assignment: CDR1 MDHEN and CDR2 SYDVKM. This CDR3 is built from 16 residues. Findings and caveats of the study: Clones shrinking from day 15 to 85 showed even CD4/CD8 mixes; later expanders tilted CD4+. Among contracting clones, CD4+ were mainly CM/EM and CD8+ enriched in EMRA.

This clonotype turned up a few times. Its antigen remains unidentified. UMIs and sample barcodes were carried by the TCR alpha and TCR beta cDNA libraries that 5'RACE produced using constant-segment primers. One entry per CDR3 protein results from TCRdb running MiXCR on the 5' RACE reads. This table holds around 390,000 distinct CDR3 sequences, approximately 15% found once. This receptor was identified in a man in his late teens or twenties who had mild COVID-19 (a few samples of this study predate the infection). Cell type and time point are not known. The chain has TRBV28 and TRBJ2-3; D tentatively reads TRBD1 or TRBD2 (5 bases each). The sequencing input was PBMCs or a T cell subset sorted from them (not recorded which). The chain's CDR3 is CASSPSRGVSTDTQYF. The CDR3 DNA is TGTGCCAGCAGTCCTTCGAGGGGTGTTAGCACAGATACGCAGTATTTT. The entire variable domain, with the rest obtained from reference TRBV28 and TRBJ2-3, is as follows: DVKVTQSSRYLVKRTGEKVFLECVQDMDHENMFWYRQDPGLGLRLIYFSYDVKMKEKGDIPEGYSVSREKKERFSLILESASTNQTSMYLCASSPSRGVSTDTQYFGPGTRLTVL.